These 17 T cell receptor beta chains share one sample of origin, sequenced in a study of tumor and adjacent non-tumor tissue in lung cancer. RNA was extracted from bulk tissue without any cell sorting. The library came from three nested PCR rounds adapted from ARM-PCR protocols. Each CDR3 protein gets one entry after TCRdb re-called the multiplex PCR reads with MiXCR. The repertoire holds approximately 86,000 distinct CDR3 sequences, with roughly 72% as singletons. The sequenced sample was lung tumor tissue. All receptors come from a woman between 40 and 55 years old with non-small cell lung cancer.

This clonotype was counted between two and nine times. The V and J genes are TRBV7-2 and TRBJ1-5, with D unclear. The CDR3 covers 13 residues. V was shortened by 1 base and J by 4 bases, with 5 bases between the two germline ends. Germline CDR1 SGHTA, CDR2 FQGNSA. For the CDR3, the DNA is TGTGCCAGCAGCTTAGAGCTAAATCAGCCCCAGCATTTT. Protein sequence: CASSLELNQPQHF.

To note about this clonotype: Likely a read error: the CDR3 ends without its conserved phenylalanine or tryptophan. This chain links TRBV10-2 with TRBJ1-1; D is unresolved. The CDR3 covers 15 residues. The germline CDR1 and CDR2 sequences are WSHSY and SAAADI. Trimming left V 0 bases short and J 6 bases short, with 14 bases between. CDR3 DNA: TGCGCCAGCAGTGAGTCGTCAGCTCCTAACGCTGAAGCTTTCTCT. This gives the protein CASSESSAPNAEAFS.

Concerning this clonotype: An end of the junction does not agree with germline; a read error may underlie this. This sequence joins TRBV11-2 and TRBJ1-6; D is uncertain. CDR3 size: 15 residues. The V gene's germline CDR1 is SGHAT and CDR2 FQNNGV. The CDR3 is CACSLASGNNSPLHF. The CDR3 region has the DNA TGTGCCTGCAGCTTGGCTTCGGGGAATAATTCACCCCTCCACTTT.

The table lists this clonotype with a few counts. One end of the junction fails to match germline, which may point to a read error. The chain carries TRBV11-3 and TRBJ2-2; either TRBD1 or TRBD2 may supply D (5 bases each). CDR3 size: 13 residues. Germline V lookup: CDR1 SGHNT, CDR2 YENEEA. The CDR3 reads CASSPGEVGVLFF. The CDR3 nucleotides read TGTGCCAGCAGCCCCGGCGAGGTGGGGGTGCTGTTTTTT.

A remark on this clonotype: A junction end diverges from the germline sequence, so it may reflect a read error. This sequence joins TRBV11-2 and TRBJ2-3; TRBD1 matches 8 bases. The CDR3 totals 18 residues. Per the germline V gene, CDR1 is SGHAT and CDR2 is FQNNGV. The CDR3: CASSLVSHGTGRTDTQYF. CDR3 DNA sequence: TGTGCCAGCAGCTTAGTGAGTCATGGGACAGGACGCACAGATACGCAGTACTTT.

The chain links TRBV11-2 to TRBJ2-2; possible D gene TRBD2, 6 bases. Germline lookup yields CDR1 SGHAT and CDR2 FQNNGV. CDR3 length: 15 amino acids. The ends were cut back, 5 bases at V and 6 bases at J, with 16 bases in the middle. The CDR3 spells CASSKPRGGAGELFF. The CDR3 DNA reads TGTGCCAGCAGCAAGCCCCGGGGAGGAGCCGGGGAGCTGTTTTTT.

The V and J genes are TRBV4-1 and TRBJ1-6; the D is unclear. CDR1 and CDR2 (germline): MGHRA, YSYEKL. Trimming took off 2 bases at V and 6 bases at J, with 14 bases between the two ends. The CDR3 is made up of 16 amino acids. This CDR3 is CASSQTWIKGNSPLHF. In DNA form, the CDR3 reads TGCGCCAGCAGCCAAACATGGATAAAGGGTAATTCACCCCTCCACTTT.

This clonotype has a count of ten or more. For the CDR3, the DNA is TGTGCCAGCAGCTTACCGTCCACAGGGGGATTGAACACTGAAGCTTTCTTT. Translating it yields CASSLPSTGGLNTEAFF. The chain is built from TRBV7-9 and TRBJ1-1, with 8 bases matching TRBD1. The CDR3 extends over 17 amino acids. Per germline, CDR1 SEHNR and CDR2 FQNEAQ (reference sequence). After removal of 2 bases from V and 0 bases from J, the junction contained 8 bases not matched to a gene.

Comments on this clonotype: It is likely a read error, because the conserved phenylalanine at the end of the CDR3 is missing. CDR3 bases: TGTGCCAGCAGCTTATTCCTAGCGGGGGGGCGTGGGACCAACGTCCTGACTTGC. Its translation is CASSLFLAGGRGTNVLTC. The chain employs TRBV11-2 and TRBJ2-6; 12 positions agree with TRBD2. Germline V lookup: CDR1 SGHAT, CDR2 FQNNGV. The CDR3 runs to 18 residues.

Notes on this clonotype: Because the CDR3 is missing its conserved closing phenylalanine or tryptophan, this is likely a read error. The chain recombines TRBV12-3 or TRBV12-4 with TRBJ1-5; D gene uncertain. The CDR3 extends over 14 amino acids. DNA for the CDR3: TGTGACAACAGTTTCCTAGGCCTCAATCAGCCCCAGCATTCT. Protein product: CDNSFLGLNQPQHS.

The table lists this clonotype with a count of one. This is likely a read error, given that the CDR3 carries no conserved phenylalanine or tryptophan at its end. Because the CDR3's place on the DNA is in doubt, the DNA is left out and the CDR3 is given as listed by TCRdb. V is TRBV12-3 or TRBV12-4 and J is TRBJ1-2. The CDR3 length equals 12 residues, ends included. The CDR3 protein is CAILEGTARGTL.

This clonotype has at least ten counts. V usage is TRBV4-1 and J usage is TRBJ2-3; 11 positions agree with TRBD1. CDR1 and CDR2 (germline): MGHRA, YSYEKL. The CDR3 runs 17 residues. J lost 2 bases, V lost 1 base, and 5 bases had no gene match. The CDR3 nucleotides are TGCGCCAGCAGCCAAGCCCGGACAGGGGGCGTCACAGATACGCAGTATTTT. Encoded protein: CASSQARTGGVTDTQYF.

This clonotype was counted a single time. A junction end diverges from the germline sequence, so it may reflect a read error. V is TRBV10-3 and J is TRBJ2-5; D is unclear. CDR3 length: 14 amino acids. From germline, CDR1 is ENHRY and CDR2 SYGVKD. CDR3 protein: CAVSRTEDLETLYF. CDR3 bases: TGTGCCGTCAGTCGGACGGAAGATCTAGAGACCCTGTACTTC.

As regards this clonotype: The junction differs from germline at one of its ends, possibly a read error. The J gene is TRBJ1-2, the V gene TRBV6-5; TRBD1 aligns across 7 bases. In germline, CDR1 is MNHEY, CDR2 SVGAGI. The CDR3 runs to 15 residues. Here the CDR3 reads CASRTWEGADYDYTF. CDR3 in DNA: TGTGCCAGCAGGACATGGGAGGGGGCCGACTATGACTACACCTTC.

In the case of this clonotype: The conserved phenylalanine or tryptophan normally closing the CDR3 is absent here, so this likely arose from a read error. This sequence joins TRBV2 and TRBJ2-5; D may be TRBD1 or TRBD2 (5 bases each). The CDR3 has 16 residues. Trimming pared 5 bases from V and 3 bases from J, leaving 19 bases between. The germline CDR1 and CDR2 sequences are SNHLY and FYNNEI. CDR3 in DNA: TGTGCCAGCAGTTCTTTTAAGGGGAGTCCAAAAGAGACCCAGTACTTA. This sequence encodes CASSSFKGSPKETQYL.

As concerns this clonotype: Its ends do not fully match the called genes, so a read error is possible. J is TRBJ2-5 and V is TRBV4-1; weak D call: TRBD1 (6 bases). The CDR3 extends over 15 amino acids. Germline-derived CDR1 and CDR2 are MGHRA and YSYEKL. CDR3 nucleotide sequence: TGCACCAGCAGCACGACCCCAGGGGTGGAAGAGACCCACTACTTC. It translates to CTSSTTPGVEETHYF.

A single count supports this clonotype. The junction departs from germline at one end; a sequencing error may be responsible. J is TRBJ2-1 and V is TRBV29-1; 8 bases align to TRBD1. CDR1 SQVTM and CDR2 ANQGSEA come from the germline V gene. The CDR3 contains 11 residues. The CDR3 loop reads CSVTTQGDKFF. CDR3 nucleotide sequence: TGCAGCGTTACCACACAGGGGGATAAGTTTTTC.